The clone carrying this T cell receptor (beta chain) occurred a few times. Antigen specificity is unknown. The data are from a study of PD-L1 blockade in urothelial cancer. In the study overall: Each participant's history included 0 to 3 prior chemotherapy regimens. Analysis of blood occurred 3 weeks (second dose) and 6 weeks after treatment start.

Sample time point: pretreatment peripheral blood. This CDR3 contains 14 residues. Deletions cut 2 bases from V and 3 bases from J, with 10 bases between. CDR1 is MDHEN and CDR2 is SYDVKM in the germline V gene. Clones were sequenced by immunoSEQ multiplex PCR, and TCRdb holds only the in-frame ones, with some missing. The sample contains roughly 43,000 clones, around 80% of which appear only once. Overall study results and limits: Better survival was predicted when blood TCR clonality before treatment fell below the median.

The receptor was isolated from a man in his fifties or sixties with urothelial cancer. The chain employs TRBV28 and TRBJ1-1, with a weak D call TRBD1 (6 bases). The specimen was PBMCs, collected around atezolizumab (anti-PD-L1) treatment. The CDR3 region has the DNA TGTGCCAGCAGTTTACTGGGGGCCCACACTGAAGCTTTCTTT. Its protein is CASSLLGAHTEAFF.